These 26 T cell receptor beta chains were sequenced from one sample in a study of CD8 T cells in ankylosing spondylitis. Study observations and caveats: Blood from ankylosing spondylitis patients appeared to carry a characteristic roughly 8-variant TCR beta motif.

No antigens are known for them. TCRdb used MiXCR to reprocess the 5' RACE reads, holding one entry per CDR3 protein. The repertoire includes a few hundred thousand distinct CDR3 sequences, 9.5% to 15% of them detected once, and around 7% sits in the top ten. Input material: blood, either unsorted or a sorted T cell fraction (not recorded which). Receptor source: a male donor with ankylosing spondylitis.

This clonotype was recorded at least ten times. The rearrangement uses TRBV2 and TRBJ2-1; TRBD2 is a possible D gene (6 bases). The CDR3 totals 12 residues. The germline V gene encodes CDR1 SNHLY and CDR2 FYNNEI. Trimming took off 8 bases at V and 6 bases at J, with 11 bases between the two ends. The CDR3 here is CASCERANEQFF. DNA of the CDR3: TGTGCCAGCTGCGAGCGGGCCAATGAGCAGTTCTTC.

The chain links TRBV7-9 to TRBJ2-7; D ambiguous. Germline assignment: CDR1 SEHNR and CDR2 FQNEAQ (reference sequence). V was trimmed by 4 bases and J by 0 bases, leaving 16 bases between them. This CDR3 has 16 residues. The CDR3 DNA is TGTGCCAGCAGCTCGATTCATCATAGGAGCTCCTACGAGCAGTACGTC. This sequence encodes CASSSIHHRSSYEQYV.

The chain links TRBV3-1 to TRBJ2-1; 7 positions agree with TRBD2. The junction had 12 bases not matched to a gene; V was cut back by 1 base and J by 9 bases. CDR1 LGHDT and CDR2 YNNKEL come from the germline V gene (reference sequence). CDR3 size: 16 residues. CDR3 in amino acids: CASSQASLREKTEQFF. The CDR3 nucleotides read TGTGCCAGCAGCCAAGCCTCTTTGCGGGAGAAAACTGAGCAGTTCTTC.

V usage is TRBV2 and J usage is TRBJ2-7; 7 nucleotides match TRBD2. Trimming at V came to 8 bases and at J to 1 base, leaving 8 bases not matched to a gene. The CDR3 loop spans 14 amino acids. Germline V gene data show CDR1 as SNHLY and CDR2 as FYNNEI. CDR3 amino acids: CASLLAGGSYEQYF. The CDR3 nucleotides are TGTGCCAGCCTATTAGCGGGCGGATCCTACGAGCAGTACTTC.

This chain joins TRBV7-9 and TRBJ1-4; D perhaps matches TRBD1 (5 bases). Trimming pared 8 bases from V and 3 bases from J, leaving 19 bases between. This CDR3 has 16 amino acids. The germline gives CDR1 SEHNR, CDR2 FQNEAQ (reference sequence). CDR3: CASLKSGARANEKLFF. CDR3 DNA: TGTGCCAGCCTTAAATCCGGGGCGAGGGCTAATGAAAAACTGTTTTTT.

There are many counts of this clonotype. The chain has TRBV10-3 and TRBJ1-6, with 11 bases fitting TRBD1. The CDR3 is 15 amino acids. The ends lost 6 bases at V and 7 bases at J; junction bases unmatched: 5. Germline V gene data show CDR1 as ENHRY and CDR2 as SYGVKD. CDR3 residues: CAISSGTGGNSPLHF. In nucleotides, the CDR3 is TGTGCCATCAGCTCCGGGACAGGGGGGAATTCACCCCTCCACTTT.

V gene TRBV25-1 combines with J gene TRBJ1-2, with 9 bases lining up with TRBD1. The CDR3 runs 16 residues. Germline V gives CDR1 MGHDK, CDR2 SYGVNS. V dropped 3 bases and J dropped 7; count of bases not matched to a gene: 12. In DNA form, the CDR3 reads TGTGCCAGCAGTGACACGCGACAGGGGGGTTTACTTGGCTACACCTTC. It translates to CASSDTRQGGLLGYTF.

The rearrangement links TRBV5-5 to TRBJ2-7; D possibly corresponds to TRBD2 (6 bases). V lost 3 bases and J 3 bases, leaving 19 bases between the germline ends. Germline CDR1 is SGHKS and CDR2 is YYEKEE (reference sequence). This CDR3 contains 16 residues. CDR3 protein: CASSSGMGGLIYEQYF. In DNA form, the CDR3 reads TGTGCCAGCAGCTCGGGCATGGGGGGATTAATCTACGAGCAGTACTTC.

This clonotype has more than one count but fewer than ten. The chain combines TRBV10-3 with TRBJ1-2, with no clear D. Germline CDR1 reads ENHRY; CDR2 reads SYGVKD. The CDR3 extends over 12 amino acids. The V end lost 2 bases, the J end lost 7 bases, and 8 bases lay between the germline ends. The CDR3 region has the DNA TGTGCCATCAGTGAGGGGGTCCCTGGCTACACCTTC. As protein: CAISEGVPGYTF.

This clonotype has a handful of counts. The chain recombines TRBV12-3 or TRBV12-4 with TRBJ2-6; 7 bases match TRBD1. This CDR3 comprises 12 residues. With 5 bases clipped from V and 10 bases from J, the junction kept 2 bases outside the gene matches. CDR3 sequence reads: CASSPTGNVLTF. The CDR3 nucleotides read TGTGCCAGCAGTCCGACAGGGAACGTCCTGACTTTC.

There are many counts of this clonotype. The rearrangement uses TRBV14 and TRBJ2-1; 12 nucleotides line up with TRBD2. The CDR3 loop spans 15 amino acids. The trim removed 2 bases at V and 4 bases at J, leaving 0 bases unmatched. Germline V gene sequence: CDR1 SGHDN, CDR2 FVKESK. CDR3 in amino acids: CASSQLAGGYNEQFF. The CDR3 DNA follows: TGTGCCAGCAGCCAACTAGCGGGAGGGTACAATGAGCAGTTCTTC. Filled out from reference TRBV14 and TRBJ2-1, the complete variable domain reads EAGVTQFPSHSVIEKGQTVTLRCDPISGHDNLYWYRRVMGKEIKFLLHFVKESKQDESGMPNNRFLAERTGGTYSTLKVQPAELEDSGVYFCASSQLAGGYNEQFFGPGTRLTVL.

In this sample, this clonotype turned up a few times. The chain uses TRBV20-1 and TRBJ2-5; 8 nucleotides match TRBD1. With V trimmed by 0 bases and J by 2 bases, 5 bases remained unmatched. This CDR3 has 15 amino acids. Germline lookup yields CDR1 DFQATT and CDR2 SNEGSKA (reference sequence). The CDR3 DNA sequence: TGCAGTGCTAGAGATCCGGGACAGGCTCAAGAGACCCAGTACTTC. Translating it yields CSARDPGQAQETQYF.

The chain couples TRBV7-9 to TRBJ1-4, with a weak D call TRBD1 (5 bases). The CDR3 runs 15 residues. Germline assignment: CDR1 SEHNR and CDR2 FQNEAQ (reference sequence). V shed 5 bases and J shed 3 bases, with 13 bases lying between them. The CDR3 nucleotides read TGTGCCAGCAGCCCCGGGGCTGGAGCTAATGAAAAACTGTTTTTT. Protein sequence: CASSPGAGANEKLFF.

V gene TRBV18 combines with J gene TRBJ1-1; 8 bases agree with TRBD1. Per germline, CDR1 KGHSH and CDR2 LQKENI. The CDR3 has 14 amino acids. The trim removed 3 bases at V and 3 bases at J, leaving 3 bases unmatched. Here the CDR3 DNA reads TGTGCCAGCTCACCTCGGGACAGGTACACTGAAGCTTTCTTT. Its translation is CASSPRDRYTEAFF.

This clonotype showed up many times. The rearrangement joins TRBV20-1 to TRBJ1-1; D perhaps matches TRBD1 (5 bases). Germline CDR1 is DFQATT and CDR2 is SNEGSKA (reference sequence). Trimming took 2 bases from V and 1 from J, leaving 11 bases between them. CDR3 size: 14 residues. Here the CDR3 reads CSARPPGTNTEAFF. The CDR3 coding sequence is TGCAGTGCTAGACCCCCTGGGACGAACACTGAAGCTTTCTTT.

Only a few counts were recorded for this clonotype. V is TRBV10-3 and J is TRBJ2-1; 9 bases line up with TRBD1. Germline V gives CDR1 ENHRY, CDR2 SYGVKD. This CDR3 has 15 residues. V lost 6 bases, J lost 5 bases, and 8 bases stayed unmatched. The CDR3 DNA reads as TGTGCCATCAGCCCGGGACAGGGATTCCACAATGAGCAGTTCTTC. The encoded protein is CAISPGQGFHNEQFF.

This chain uses TRBV20-1 with TRBJ2-2; a weak D match, TRBD2 (6 bases). With 5 bases removed from V and 0 bases from J, the gap between germline ends came to 13 bases. CDR1 and CDR2 (germline): DFQATT, SNEGSKA (reference sequence). The CDR3 runs 15 residues. This chain's CDR3 is CSARRERANTGELFF. The CDR3 nucleotides read TGCAGTGCTCGACGGGAGCGGGCGAACACCGGGGAGCTGTTTTTT.

This clonotype was counted a few times. The rearrangement joins TRBV18 to TRBJ2-3; possibly TRBD2 for D (5 bases). In germline, CDR1 is KGHSH, CDR2 LQKENI. The V end lost 10 bases, the J end lost 3 bases, and 20 bases lay between the germline ends. The CDR3 contains 15 residues. The CDR3 DNA reads TGTGCCACTGAGGAGAGCGGCGCGTGGACAGATACGCAGTATTTT. Translation: CATEESGAWTDTQYF.

This clonotype appeared a few times. The chain joins TRBV20-1 to TRBJ2-2; possibly TRBD1 or TRBD2 for D (5 bases each). The CDR3 loop spans 13 amino acids. V was cut by 6 bases and J by 6 bases, with 14 bases left in between. Germline CDR1 reads DFQATT; CDR2 reads SNEGSKA (reference sequence). This chain's CDR3 is CSAKRGRAGELFF. For the CDR3, the DNA is TGCAGTGCCAAGAGGGGACGTGCCGGGGAGCTGTTTTTT.

This clonotype was seen a few times. The chain recombines TRBV24-1 with TRBJ2-2, with 13 nucleotides matching TRBD2. Trimming took 3 bases from V and 5 from J; bases not matched to a gene: 5. CDR1 and CDR2 (germline): KGHDR, SFDVKD. The length of the CDR3 is 17 residues. The CDR3 region is CATSDGLAGVRTGELFF. In DNA form, the CDR3 reads TGTGCCACCAGTGATGGACTAGCGGGAGTTAGGACCGGGGAGCTGTTTTTT.

This rearrangement joins TRBV20-1 to TRBJ1-4; D call uncertain. CDR1 DFQATT and CDR2 SNEGSKA come from the germline V gene (reference sequence). This CDR3 is built from 11 residues. The V and J ends lost 2 bases and 6 bases respectively, with 4 bases between them. CDR3 DNA: TGCAGTGCTAGATCGGATGAAAAACTGTTTTTT. Amino acids: CSARSDEKLFF.

The chain links TRBV12-3 or TRBV12-4 to TRBJ1-5; D may be TRBD1 (5 bases). The CDR3 covers 12 residues. With 3 bases removed from V and 6 bases from J, the gap between germline ends came to 6 bases. The CDR3 nucleotides are TGTGCCAGCAGTTTCAGGGTTCAGCCCCAGCATTTT. It specifies CASSFRVQPQHF.

There are a few counts of this clonotype. The chain carries TRBV6-1 and TRBJ2-7; 9 positions match TRBD1. The CDR3 totals 13 residues. The V gene's germline CDR1 is MNHNS and CDR2 SASEGT. V lost 7 bases and J lost 6; bases outside the gene matches: 7. The CDR3 region is CASIRDRVGEQYV. DNA of the CDR3: TGTGCCAGCATCCGGGACAGGGTGGGCGAGCAGTACGTC.

This clonotype was recorded many times. One junction end disagrees with the germline gene, perhaps due to a read error. The rearrangement joins TRBV5-1 to TRBJ2-3, with a weak D call TRBD2 (7 bases). The V gene's germline CDR1 is SGHRS and CDR2 YFSETQ. The CDR3 extends over 15 amino acids. The CDR3 protein is CASSLGGGRTDTQYF. CDR3 DNA sequence: TGTGCCAGCAGTTTAGGGGGAGGGCGAACAGATACGCAGTATTTT.

J is TRBJ2-6 and V is TRBV25-1; D not certain. The length of the CDR3 is 17 residues. Germline-derived CDR1 and CDR2 are MGHDK and SYGVNS. V was trimmed by 6 bases and J by 0 bases, leaving 15 bases between them. The CDR3 protein is CASRVTPSLSGANVLTF. CDR3 nucleotides: TGTGCCAGCAGGGTAACCCCCTCTCTCTCTGGGGCCAACGTCCTGACTTTC.

The sample holds a few counts of this clonotype. The V gene is TRBV2, the J gene TRBJ1-4, with 8 bases lining up with TRBD1. The J segment lost 5 bases and the V segment lost 4 bases, leaving 6 bases of the junction unmatched. The CDR3 is 15 amino acids. Germline values: CDR1 SNHLY, CDR2 FYNNEI. The CDR3 nucleotides are TGTGCCAGCAGTGCAGACAGGGGAAGAAATGAAAAACTGTTTTTT. Residues: CASSADRGRNEKLFF.